Shown below are 7 T cell receptor beta chains from a single sample sequenced in a study of CD8 T cells in Susac syndrome (dated by TCRdb to between 2017 and 2020). To prepare the library, the immunoSEQ multiplex PCR assay was applied. RNA was extracted with the RNeasy kit and roughly 0.5 to 1 ug was reverse transcribed using random hexamers. TCRdb's own reprocessing of the public reads used fastp at Q25 and MiXCR and kept productive beta chains. Identical CDR3 proteins give one entry, which carries the most common genes and DNA. The sample table contains some 200,000 distinct CDR3 sequences; only one count was recorded for 95% of them. Of the sample, approximately 0.1% falls within the top ten clones. The specimen was CD4+ T cells from PBMCs. These receptors originate from a human donor with Susac syndrome.

The V and J genes are TRBV7-8 and TRBJ1-2; TRBD1 aligns across 7 bases. The V and J ends lost 3 bases and 4 bases, in that order; junction bases with no gene match: 8. This CDR3 spans 15 amino acids. Germline CDR1 reads SGHVS; CDR2 reads FQNEAQ. The CDR3 region has the DNA TGTGCCAGCAGCTTGACCAGACAGGGTAGCTATGGCTACACCTTC. Its protein is CASSLTRQGSYGYTF.

V is TRBV6-5 and J is TRBJ2-3; D gene unclear. Between the trimmed V and J ends, which lost 7 bases and 3 bases, there was a span of 8 bases. The germline V gene encodes CDR1 MNHEY and CDR2 SVGAGI. This CDR3 spans 12 amino acids. In DNA form, the CDR3 reads TGTGCCAGCATTTCGAGGACAGATACGCAGTATTTT. It translates to CASISRTDTQYF.

V usage is TRBV9 and J usage is TRBJ2-5, with 10 bases identical to TRBD1. Germline CDR1 SGDLS, CDR2 YYNGEE. The CDR3 sequence is 18 residues long. The trim removed 1 base at V and 1 base at J, leaving 10 bases unmatched. The CDR3 region has the DNA TGTGCCAGCAGCGTAAGCCCCCCTGGGACAGGGGTCCAAGAGACCCAGTACTTC. It specifies CASSVSPPGTGVQETQYF. The whole variable domain, filled in from reference TRBV9 and TRBJ2-5, reads DSGVTQTPKHLITATGQRVTLRCSPRSGDLSVYWYQQSLDQGLQFLIQYYNGEERAKGNILERFSAQQFPDLHSELNLSSLELGDSALYFCASSVSPPGTGVQETQYFGPGTRLLVL.

The J gene is TRBJ2-5, the V gene TRBV4-1, with 9 bases that match TRBD1. The CDR3 loop spans 15 amino acids. V trimming: 3 bases; J trimming: 4 bases; junction bases outside the gene matches: 6. Germline-derived CDR1 and CDR2 are MGHRA and YSYEKL. CDR3 protein: CASSHPGQGGETQYF. In DNA form, the CDR3 reads TGCGCCAGCAGCCATCCGGGACAGGGAGGAGAGACCCAGTACTTC.

CDR3 nucleotides: TGTGCCTGGAGTGTAGGAGGGGATCGGCCCCAGCATTTT. This encodes CAWSVGGDRPQHF. The V and J genes are TRBV30 and TRBJ1-5, with a weak D call TRBD1 (5 bases). CDR1 and CDR2 from the germline V gene are GTSNPN and SVGIG (reference sequence). The ends were cut back, 0 bases at V and 9 bases at J, with 12 bases in the middle. The CDR3 covers 13 residues.

This clonotype is a singleton in its sample. This chain links TRBV5-1 with TRBJ2-1; perhaps TRBD2 as D (5 bases). Germline V gives CDR1 SGHRS, CDR2 YFSETQ. The CDR3 is made up of 16 amino acids. Trimming cost V 4 bases and J 8 bases, with 22 bases left between them. The CDR3 here is CASSPGRLTKVDEQFF. The CDR3 DNA is TGCGCCAGCAGCCCCGGAAGACTAACCAAGGTCGATGAGCAGTTCTTC.

The chain uses TRBV11-2 and TRBJ1-5; 7 positions agree with TRBD1. Unmatched junction bases numbered 13, after V lost 5 bases and J lost 9 bases. The germline V gene encodes CDR1 SGHAT and CDR2 FQNNGV. The CDR3 loop spans 15 amino acids. CDR3 protein: CASSPNAGQVGPQHF. As DNA, the CDR3 is TGTGCCAGCAGCCCAAACGCCGGACAGGTCGGGCCCCAGCATTTT.